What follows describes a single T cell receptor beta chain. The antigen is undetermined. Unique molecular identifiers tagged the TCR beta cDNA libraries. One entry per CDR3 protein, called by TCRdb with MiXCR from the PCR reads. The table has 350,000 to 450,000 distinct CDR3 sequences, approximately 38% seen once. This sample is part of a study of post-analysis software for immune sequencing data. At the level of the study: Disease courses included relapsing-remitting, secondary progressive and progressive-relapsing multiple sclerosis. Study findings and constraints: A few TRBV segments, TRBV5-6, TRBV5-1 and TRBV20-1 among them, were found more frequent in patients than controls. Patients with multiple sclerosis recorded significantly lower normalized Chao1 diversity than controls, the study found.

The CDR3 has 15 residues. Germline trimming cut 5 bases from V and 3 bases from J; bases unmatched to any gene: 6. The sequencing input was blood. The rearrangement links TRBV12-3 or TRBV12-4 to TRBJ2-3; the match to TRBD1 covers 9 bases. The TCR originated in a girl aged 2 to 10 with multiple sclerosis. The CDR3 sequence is CASSTRTGATDTQYF. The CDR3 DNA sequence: TGTGCCAGCAGTACAAGGACAGGGGCGACAGATACGCAGTATTTT.